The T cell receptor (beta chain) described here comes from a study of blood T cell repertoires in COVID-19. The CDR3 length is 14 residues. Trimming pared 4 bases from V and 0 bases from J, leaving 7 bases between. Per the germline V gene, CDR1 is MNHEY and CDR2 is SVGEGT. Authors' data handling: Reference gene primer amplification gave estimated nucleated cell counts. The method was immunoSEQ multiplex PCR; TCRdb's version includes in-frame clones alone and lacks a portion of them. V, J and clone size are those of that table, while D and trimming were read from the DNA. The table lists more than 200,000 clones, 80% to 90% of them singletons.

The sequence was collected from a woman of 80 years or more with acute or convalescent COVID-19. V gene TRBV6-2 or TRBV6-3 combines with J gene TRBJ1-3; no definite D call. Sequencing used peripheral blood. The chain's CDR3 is CASSSLLSGNTIYF. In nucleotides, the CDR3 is TGTGCCAGCAGTTCACTACTCTCTGGAAACACCATATATTTT.